This TCR beta chain is drawn from a study of blood T cell repertoires in COVID-19. As for the study in general: The study drew acute and convalescent COVID-19 samples from the United States, Italy and Spain. PBMCs, B-cell-depleted T cells, or T cells were the source of the cDNA or gDNA that made up the material.

V was trimmed by 5 bases and J by 3 bases, leaving 17 bases between them. Germline CDR1 is SEHNR and CDR2 is FQNEAQ (reference sequence). The CDR3 sequence is 15 residues long. The assay was immunoSEQ multiplex PCR, and TCRdb's table has in-frame clones only and misses some. The sample carries some 60,000 clones, about three quarters recorded once. The chain has TRBV7-9 and TRBJ2-7; D remains unclear. The sequenced sample consisted of peripheral blood. The sequence derives from a man between 25 and 39 years old with COVID-19, enrolled during active disease. CDR3 sequence (DNA): TGTGCCAGCAGCCCACAGTCGGTCCTCAACTACGAGCAGTACTTC. Its protein is CASSPQSVLNYEQYF.